The entry below describes one T cell receptor beta chain. Its antigen is not identified. Sample treatment: roughly 11-day PBMC culture with coronavirus spike peptide pools or control peptides (ViraFEST assay). Cultured CD4+ T-cell DNA underwent Oncomine TCR Beta short-read sequencing. TCRdb independently ran MiXCR on the PCR reads; one entry per CDR3 protein. The repertoire holds approximately 4,400 distinct CDR3 sequences, with approximately 45% as singletons. The sample comes from a study of vaccination and CD4 T cells after COVID-19. V lost 5 bases and J 5 bases, leaving 10 bases between the germline ends. CDR1 SGHAT and CDR2 FQNNGV come from the germline V gene. The CDR3 covers 12 residues.

The chain employs TRBV11-2 and TRBJ2-7, with a possible D match to TRBD2 (5 bases). Input material: CD4+ T cells from blood, cultured in vitro. The sequence derives from a human donor who had recovered from COVID-19. The CDR3 is CASSLRAHEQYF. The CDR3 coding sequence is TGTGCCAGCAGCCTGCGGGCCCACGAGCAGTACTTC.